Listed here are 6 T cell receptor beta chains from one sample, sequenced in a study of OX40 agonist ivuxolimab in advanced cancers. Produced via immunoSEQ multiplex PCR; TCRdb's table is partial and in-frame only. The repertoire includes some 5,000 clones, roughly 90% of them detected once, and approximately 37% sits in the top ten. This specimen was CD4+ or CD8+ T cells sorted from blood, taken in a trial of the OX40 agonist ivuxolimab. The receptors come from an adult with an advanced solid tumor such as melanoma, head and neck, liver or kidney cancer.

This sequence joins TRBV19 and TRBJ2-6; no firm D call. The V end lost 5 bases, the J end lost 0 bases, and 5 bases lay between the germline ends. The CDR3 consists of 14 residues. Per the germline V gene, CDR1 is LNHDA and CDR2 is SQIVND (reference sequence). The CDR3 DNA is TGTGCCAGTAGTCAGCGCTCTGGGGCCAACGTCCTGACTTTC. This sequence encodes CASSQRSGANVLTF. Combining the CDR3 with reference TRBV19 and TRBJ2-6 gives the whole variable domain DGGITQSPKYLFRKEGQNVTLSCEQNLNHDAMYWYRQDPGQGLRLIYYSQIVNDFQKGDIAEGYSVSREKKESFPLTVTSAQKNPTAFYLCASSQRSGANVLTFGAGSRLTVL.

The CDR3 loop is CASSLGQGRLREKLFF. The CDR3 coding sequence is TGTGCCAGCAGCTTAGGCCAAGGTAGACTGCGGGAAAAACTGTTTTTT. This chain connects TRBV13 to TRBJ1-4; D not certain. With 0 bases removed from V and 8 bases from J, the gap between germline ends came to 16 bases. Germline assignment: CDR1 PRHDT and CDR2 FYEKMQ (reference sequence). This CDR3 has 16 amino acids.

Only a few counts were recorded for this clone. The J gene is TRBJ1-5, the V gene TRBV5-1, with D perhaps TRBD1 (5 bases). The germline V gene has CDR1 SGHRS and CDR2 YFSETQ. Trimming shortened V by 4 bases and J by 0 bases, and 17 bases separated the two germline ends. This CDR3 is 17 amino acids long. The CDR3, as DNA: TGCGCCAGCAGCCCGTTAGGGCCAGGGATTAGCAATCAGCCCCAGCATTTT. This sequence encodes CASSPLGPGISNQPQHF.

This clone showed up just once. This sequence joins TRBV4-1 and TRBJ1-1; 7 nucleotides match TRBD1. The CDR3 totals 16 residues. The germline V gene has CDR1 MGHRA and CDR2 YSYEKL. V was pared by 6 bases and J by 5 bases, with 15 bases of the junction left unmatched. The CDR3 region is CASRTGYQSVLTEAFF. CDR3 sequence (DNA): TGCGCCAGCAGGACAGGGTATCAGAGTGTATTAACTGAAGCTTTCTTT.

The CDR3 loop is CASSSLAGSTYEQYF. The CDR3 nucleotides are TGTGCCAGCAGCTCCCTGGCGGGATCCACCTACGAGCAGTACTTC. The chain links TRBV9 to TRBJ2-5; TRBD2 might be the D (6 bases). Judging by the DNA end, TRBJ2-7 fits better; the J call may be wrong. Germline V gene data show CDR1 as SGDLS and CDR2 as YYNGEE. The CDR3 consists of 15 residues.

The chain has TRBV27 and TRBJ2-1, with 8 positions matching TRBD2. CDR3 size: 19 residues. V lost 2 bases and J lost 8; bases outside the gene matches: 20. CDR1 is MNHEY and CDR2 is SMNVEV in the germline V gene (reference sequence). CDR3 loop: CASSLPKSRGRNKFDEQFF. CDR3 DNA: TGTGCCAGCAGTTTACCCAAAAGCCGCGGGAGGAACAAATTTGATGAGCAGTTCTTC.